One and the same sample provided the 23 T cell receptor beta chains below, sequenced in a study of shared clonotypes between healthy human individuals. Profiled with immunoSEQ multiplex PCR; TCRdb holds only in-frame clones, not every one. Among nearly 750,000 clones listed, roughly 72% were seen once. The specimen sequenced was memory CD4+ T cells sorted from blood. Indicated subset: CD45RA-negative fraction. All receptors come from a woman in her 30s in good health.

This chain links TRBV15 with TRBJ2-3, with TRBD2 identical over 9 bases. V dropped 4 bases and J dropped 4; count of bases not matched to a gene: 6. CDR1 is LNHNV, CDR2 YYDKDF, per germline (reference sequence). This CDR3 contains 15 residues. This chain's CDR3 is CATSILAGESDTQYF. CDR3 sequence (DNA): TGTGCCACCAGCATCTTAGCGGGAGAATCAGATACGCAGTATTTT.

This chain links TRBV6-4 with TRBJ2-1; D is unresolved. V gave up 5 bases and J gave up 5 bases, with 4 bases separating them. The germline V gene has CDR1 MRHNA and CDR2 SNTAGT. The CDR3 runs to 11 residues. The CDR3 sequence: CASSIDNEQFF. The CDR3 DNA sequence: TGTGCCAGCAGTATAGACAATGAGCAGTTCTTC.

This clone was counted at least ten times. The chain combines TRBV5-1 with TRBJ1-3; D may be TRBD1 (5 bases). Per germline, CDR1 SGHRS and CDR2 YFSETQ. CDR3 length: 13 amino acids. V was pared by 2 bases and J by 6 bases, with 9 bases between. The CDR3 coding sequence is TGCGCCAGCAGCTTTGCGGGGGAAAACACCATATATTTT. Protein sequence: CASSFAGENTIYF.

The genes are TRBV9 and TRBJ2-3, with a tentative D call TRBD2 (6 bases). Between the trimmed V and J ends, which lost 5 bases and 2 bases, there was a span of 15 bases. CDR1 and CDR2 (germline): SGDLS, YYNGEE. The CDR3 totals 15 residues. CDR3 loop: CASRTGLTPTDTQYF. CDR3 nucleotide sequence: TGTGCCAGCAGGACCGGACTAACTCCCACAGATACGCAGTATTTT.

This clone was observed many times. The chain has TRBV6-4 and TRBJ1-6; 8 positions match TRBD1. V was clipped by 2 bases and J by 8 bases; unmatched bases: 2. CDR3 size: 14 residues. Germline-derived CDR1 and CDR2 are MRHNA and SNTAGT. CDR3 nucleotides: TGTGCCAGCAGTGACGGACAGGGTCATTCACCCCTCCACTTT. This translates into CASSDGQGHSPLHF.

The chain couples TRBV27 to TRBJ1-2; tentatively, D is TRBD1 (5 bases). CDR1 MNHEY and CDR2 SMNVEV come from the germline V gene (reference sequence). The CDR3 has 13 amino acids. Trimming cost V 10 bases and J 6 bases, with 18 bases left between them. The CDR3 reads CATKDTADHGYTF. CDR3 DNA: TGTGCCACCAAGGACACGGCGGACCATGGCTACACCTTC.

Only a few counts were recorded for this clone. The chain joins TRBV7-9 to TRBJ2-7, with 9 nucleotides matching TRBD1. The CDR3 is 17 amino acids. With V trimmed by 6 bases and J by 4 bases, 16 bases remained unmatched. In germline, CDR1 is SEHNR, CDR2 FQNEAQ (reference sequence). CDR3 nucleotide sequence: TGTGCCAGCAGTCTAAGGGGGGCCGGGACAGGGCATTACGAGCAGTACTTC. Translation gives CASSLRGAGTGHYEQYF.

This sequence joins TRBV7-9 and TRBJ2-7; unclear D gene. Trimming left V 1 base short and J 0 bases short, with 7 bases between. The CDR3 has 14 amino acids. Germline CDR1 is SEHNR and CDR2 is FQNEAQ (reference sequence). CDR3 sequence (DNA): TGTGCCAGCAGCTTAGGGGGTTTCTCCTACGAGCAGTACTTC. Translation gives CASSLGGFSYEQYF.

This rearrangement joins TRBV11-2 to TRBJ2-2; TRBD1 matches 8 bases. This CDR3 region has 15 residues. Germline V gene sequence: CDR1 SGHAT, CDR2 FQNNGV. V lost 5 bases and J lost 8; bases outside the gene matches: 10. Here the CDR3 DNA reads TGTGCCAGCAGCCAGGAGCAGGGGGCGCAGGGGGAGCTGTTTTTT. Its translation is CASSQEQGAQGELFF.

The J gene is TRBJ1-2, the V gene TRBV19; maybe TRBD1 (6 bases). From germline, CDR1 is LNHDA and CDR2 SQIVND (reference sequence). Trimming took off 4 bases at V and 6 bases at J, with 15 bases between the two ends. The CDR3 loop spans 14 amino acids. In nucleotides, the CDR3 is TGTGCCAGTAGTAAAGGGGCGGACAGTGATGGCTACACCTTC. Translation gives CASSKGADSDGYTF. Looking up the rest from reference TRBV19 and TRBJ1-2 gives the full variable domain: DGGITQSPKYLFRKEGQNVTLSCEQNLNHDAMYWYRQDPGQGLRLIYYSQIVNDFQKGDIAEGYSVSREKKESFPLTVTSAQKNPTAFYLCASSKGADSDGYTFGSGTRLTVV.

V gene TRBV18 combines with J gene TRBJ2-5; TRBD1 or TRBD2 may be the D gene (6 bases each). V lost 0 bases, J lost 3 bases, and 11 bases lay in between. CDR1 and CDR2 from the germline V gene are KGHSH and LQKENI. This CDR3 region has 15 residues. In DNA form, the CDR3 reads TGTGCCAGCTCACCACCGCCCGGGGGCAAAGAGACCCAGTACTTC. This encodes CASSPPPGGKETQYF.

The rearrangement links TRBV5-1 to TRBJ2-7; D unresolved. Trimming removed 4 bases at V and 6 bases at J, with 17 bases between. Germline assignment: CDR1 SGHRS and CDR2 YFSETQ. The CDR3 is made up of 14 amino acids. The CDR3 DNA is TGCGCCAGCAGCGGAAAGACGCTGTCGGTCGAGCAGTACTTC. This translates into CASSGKTLSVEQYF.

This chain joins TRBV5-1 and TRBJ2-7; 9 bases map to TRBD1. Looked up from germline, CDR1 is SGHRS and CDR2 is YFSETQ. CDR3 length: 16 residues. Trimming took 3 bases from V and 2 from J; bases not matched to a gene: 9. CDR3 DNA: TGCGCCAGCAGCTCGGGACAGGGTTTCAGGACCTACGAGCAGTACTTC. Its protein is CASSSGQGFRTYEQYF.

The CDR3 coding sequence is TGTGCCAGTAGTATTTCCGGACAGAGCTTCTACGAGCAGTACTTC. The encoded protein is CASSISGQSFYEQYF. The chain links TRBV19 to TRBJ2-7, with D maybe TRBD1 (6 bases). The germline V gene encodes CDR1 LNHDA and CDR2 SQIVND (reference sequence). V lost 3 bases to trimming and J lost 3 bases, with 15 bases between them. The CDR3 consists of 15 residues.

Notes on this clone: The DNA is left out, because the CDR3 cannot be placed on it with certainty; the CDR3 is given as TCRdb lists it. The chain couples TRBV21-1 to TRBJ2-7. TRBV21-1 is given as a pseudogene. The CDR3 adds up to 15 amino acids, both ends counted. CDR3 residues: CASSKVGDGTYEQYF.

The genes are TRBV18 and TRBJ1-2, with 7 bases that match TRBD1. The CDR3 totals 13 residues. The V and J ends lost 3 bases and 7 bases, in that order; junction bases with no gene match: 5. From germline, CDR1 is KGHSH and CDR2 LQKENI. Here the CDR3 DNA reads TGTGCCAGCTCACCGCACAGGGGCACTGGCTACACCTTC. Encoded protein: CASSPHRGTGYTF.

This clone has a single count. A clone one base away is much larger, so this may be a read error. The chain is built from TRBV30 and TRBJ1-2; D possibly corresponds to TRBD1 (6 bases). Germline CDR1 GTSNPN, CDR2 SVGIG (reference sequence). V dropped 5 bases and J dropped 4 bases, with 11 bases sitting between them. The CDR3 is made up of 12 amino acids. CDR3 amino acids: CAWLRGGYGYTF. The CDR3 nucleotides are TGTGCCTGGTTGAGGGGGGGCTATGGCTACACCTTC.

This chain connects TRBV18 to TRBJ2-1, with TRBD2 as a possible D gene (5 bases). Germline CDR1 is KGHSH and CDR2 is LQKENI. This CDR3 region has 14 residues. The ends were cut back, 7 bases at V and 3 bases at J, with 13 bases in the middle. CDR3 in DNA: TGTGCCAGCTTTCCTAGCTTTAACTACAATGAGCAGTTCTTC. It is translated as CASFPSFNYNEQFF.

This clone was recorded a few times. This chain uses TRBV19 with TRBJ2-7; 8 nucleotides line up with TRBD2. The CDR3 is made up of 15 amino acids. With V trimmed by 5 bases and J by 5 bases, 11 bases remained unmatched. Germline-derived CDR1 and CDR2 are LNHDA and SQIVND (reference sequence). This CDR3 is CASSPHQGLVNEQYF. The CDR3 DNA follows: TGTGCCAGTAGTCCCCACCAGGGACTAGTTAACGAGCAGTACTTC. Using reference TRBV19 and TRBJ2-7 for the parts outside the CDR3, the full variable domain is DGGITQSPKYLFRKEGQNVTLSCEQNLNHDAMYWYRQDPGQGLRLIYYSQIVNDFQKGDIAEGYSVSREKKESFPLTVTSAQKNPTAFYLCASSPHQGLVNEQYFGPGTRLTVT.

J is TRBJ2-3 and V is TRBV18; D unresolved. The germline V gene has CDR1 KGHSH and CDR2 LQKENI. The CDR3 is 13 amino acids. V was trimmed by 6 bases and J by 6 bases, leaving 13 bases between them. For the CDR3, the DNA is TGTGCCAGCTCCCGGAATAGGGATGATACGCAGTATTTT. This gives the protein CASSRNRDDTQYF.

The chain uses TRBV6-5 and TRBJ2-5; TRBD2 aligns across 7 bases. From germline, CDR1 is MNHEY and CDR2 SVGAGI. V was pared by 0 bases and J by 0 bases, with 4 bases of the junction left unmatched. This CDR3 region has 16 residues. The CDR3 nucleotides are TGTGCCAGCAGTTACTCGTGGACTAGGGACCAAGAGACCCAGTACTTC. This sequence encodes CASSYSWTRDQETQYF.

This chain joins TRBV28 and TRBJ2-1, with 8 bases that match TRBD2. The CDR3 is 15 amino acids. After removal of 1 base from V and 8 bases from J, the junction contained 7 bases not matched to a gene. Germline V gene data show CDR1 as MDHEN and CDR2 as SYDVKM. Here the CDR3 reads CASSLSSGSRHEQFF. Here the CDR3 DNA reads TGTGCCAGCAGTTTATCCAGCGGGAGTAGGCATGAGCAGTTCTTC.

Concerning this clone itself: This likely stems from a read error, as it lies one base from a far larger clone. The chain's CDR3 is CVSSTTGVVETQYF. Written as DNA, the CDR3 is TGTGTCAGCAGTACAACAGGGGTTGTGGAGACCCAGTACTTC. J is TRBJ2-5 and V is TRBV2; 7 nucleotides match TRBD1. The CDR3 is made up of 14 amino acids. In germline, CDR1 is SNHLY, CDR2 FYNNEI.